Included here is one T cell receptor beta chain sequence, with context. V lost 3 bases, J lost 0 bases, and 10 bases lay in between. The V gene's germline CDR1 is SGDLS and CDR2 YYNGEE. This CDR3 spans 15 amino acids. This record belongs to a study of blood T cell repertoires in COVID-19. Original handling: Nucleated cell number was recorded as an estimate derived from reference gene primer amplification. Repertoires were generated with immunoSEQ multiplex PCR, while TCRdb's copy carries only in-frame clones and drops some. The V and J calls and clone size come from that table; D and trimming were worked out from the DNA. The data contain around 270,000 clones, around 84% of them seen just once; the ten biggest clones take up less than 5%.

This chain links TRBV9 with TRBJ1-5, with D possibly TRBD1 on 5 matching bases. Sequencing was carried out using peripheral blood. This TCR derives from a man in his fifties or sixties with acute or convalescent COVID-19. The CDR3 region is CASSAQGSSNQPQHF. CDR3 DNA: TGTGCCAGCAGCGCCCAGGGAAGTAGCAATCAGCCCCAGCATTTT. Full variable domain (rest looked up from reference TRBV9 and TRBJ1-5): DSGVTQTPKHLITATGQRVTLRCSPRSGDLSVYWYQQSLDQGLQFLIQYYNGEERAKGNILERFSAQQFPDLHSELNLSSLELGDSALYFCASSAQGSSNQPQHFGDGTRLSIL.